This T cell receptor (beta chain) was profiled in a study of T cell repertoires in cytomegalovirus infection. For the study at large: Public TCR beta signatures provided an indication of both CMV infection and a matching HLA type.

This clonotype has a handful of counts. The antigen is not known. TCRdb itself ran the reads through MiXCR, one entry per CDR3 protein. The sample carries around 740,000 distinct CDR3 sequences, roughly 36% recorded once. Study-level results: CMV-specific TCR beta clonotypes restricted by HLA-C dominated the ex vivo response. Using cumulative public TCR beta family frequency, the authors identified those who carried CMV together with the relevant HLA.

V shed 4 bases, J shed 4 bases, and the junction held 11 bases outside the gene matches. The CDR3 is made up of 17 amino acids. Germline lookup yields CDR1 SGHRS and CDR2 YFSETQ. The sequence was collected from a human donor in good health (CMV status not recorded). Some clones in this sample may be carry-over from other donors' samples. The V gene is TRBV5-1, the J gene TRBJ1-1, with 12 bases aligning to TRBD1. The sequenced sample was PBMCs. The CDR3 sequence: CASSRGGTGGESTEAFF. The CDR3 bases are TGCGCCAGCAGCAGAGGAGGGACAGGGGGCGAGAGCACTGAAGCTTTCTTT.